Included here is one T cell receptor beta chain sequence, with context. The CDR3 is 16 amino acids. V gave up 1 base and J gave up 2 bases; unmatched junction bases: 7. Germline V gene sequence: CDR1 SGHNT, CDR2 YYREEE (reference sequence). This entry is derived from a study of blood T cell repertoires in COVID-19. Here immunoSEQ multiplex PCR was the method, and the copy in TCRdb shows in-frame clones only, minus some. The repertoire includes 200,000 or so clones, about 80% of them detected once, and about 2.4% sits in the top ten. Sequencing was performed on peripheral blood. The chain is built from TRBV5-4 and TRBJ2-7, with TRBD2 matching over 9 bases. The sequence was obtained from a woman aged 60 to 75 with acute or convalescent COVID-19. The CDR3 loop reads CASSLTGGGGAYEQYF. The CDR3 nucleotides read TGTGCCAGCAGCTTGACGGGCGGGGGGGGCGCCTACGAGCAGTACTTC.